Listed below are T cell receptor beta chains from one sample, sequenced in a study of spatial heterogeneity in lung cancer. MiXCR, run by TCRdb on the 5' RACE reads, gives a single entry per CDR3 protein. The sample includes 9,000 to 10,000 distinct CDR3 sequences, roughly 13% seen only once; the top ten take over 11%. The material sequenced was lung tumor tissue, taken at surgery. All receptors derive from a male donor with early-stage non-small cell lung cancer. CDR3s include the opening cysteine and the closing phenylalanine or tryptophan. D genes are given only for firm matches. Expanded clones get a size class; other rows say once, few or many, or leave the size out.

cdr3_aa	cdr3_nt	clone_size	d_call	j_call	v_call
CSAAVPDTQYF	TGCAGTGCGGCAGTCCCAGATACGCAGTATTTT	NA	NA	TRBJ2-3	TRBV20-1
CSVVSAVYNEQFF	TGCAGCGTTGTGTCAGCAGTCTACAATGAGCAGTTCTTC	many	NA	TRBJ2-1	TRBV29-1
CASTERGNNEQFF	TGCGCCAGCACCGAGCGGGGAAACAATGAGCAGTTCTTC	many	TRBD2	TRBJ2-1	TRBV5-1
CASSLEGESTDTQYF	TGTGCCAGCAGCTTGGAGGGAGAAAGCACAGATACGCAGTATTTT	many	NA	TRBJ2-3	TRBV5-6
CASSQDRVGATEAFF	TGTGCCAGCAGCCAAGACAGGGTGGGTGCCACTGAAGCTTTCTTT	many	NA	TRBJ1-1	TRBV14
CASSPRLAGGPDTQYF	TGTGCCAGCTCACCGAGGCTAGCGGGAGGACCAGATACGCAGTATTTT	many	TRBD2	TRBJ2-3	TRBV18
CASSLTDSYGYTF	TGTGCCAGCAGCTTAACAGATTCCTATGGCTACACCTTC	many	NA	TRBJ1-2	TRBV7-8
CASSLHSGLAGGGNEQFF	TGTGCCAGCAGCTTACATTCGGGACTAGCGGGTGGAGGCAATGAGCAGTTCTTC	many	TRBD2	TRBJ2-1	TRBV7-3
CASSLPCTRVAYNEQFF	TGCGCCAGCAGTCTACCCTGCACCAGGGTGGCGTACAATGAGCAGTTCTTC	many	NA	TRBJ2-1	TRBV23-1
CSAPTGTATGELFF	TGCAGTGCTCCGACCGGGACGGCCACCGGGGAGCTGTTTTTT	many	NA	TRBJ2-2	TRBV20-1
CSASVTGSYEQYF	TGCAGTGCTAGTGTGACTGGATCCTACGAGCAGTACTTC	medium-sized	NA	TRBJ2-7	TRBV20-1
CAISDSQGGETQYF	TGTGCCATCAGTGATAGCCAGGGAGGAGAGACCCAGTACTTC	many	NA	TRBJ2-5	TRBV10-3
CSARDGGRSWAETQYF	TGCAGTGCTAGAGACGGCGGTAGATCTTGGGCAGAGACCCAGTACTTC	many	NA	TRBJ2-5	TRBV20-1
CASRRATTQETQYF	TGTGCCAGTCGGCGGGCCACGACCCAAGAGACCCAGTACTTC	many	NA	TRBJ2-5	TRBV7-2
CASSPSGLAGGSSYNEQFF	TGTGCCAGCAGTCCCTCCGGGCTAGCGGGAGGGTCCTCCTACAATGAGCAGTTCTTC	medium-sized	TRBD2	TRBJ2-1	TRBV12-3/TRBV12-4
CASSRTDRGGETQYF	TGTGCCAGCAGCAGGACAGACAGGGGTGGAGAGACCCAGTACTTC	many	TRBD1	TRBJ2-5	TRBV6-5
CSASLAGGKDTQYF	TGCAGTGCTTCCCTAGCGGGAGGGAAAGATACGCAGTATTTT	many	TRBD2	TRBJ2-3	TRBV20-1
CASSLAYLAGGIDTQYF	TGCGCCAGCAGCTTGGCCTATCTAGCGGGAGGAATAGATACGCAGTATTTT	many	TRBD2	TRBJ2-3	TRBV5-1
CASSLAGGHNNEQFF	TGTGCCAGCAGTCTAGCGGGAGGGCATAACAATGAGCAGTTCTTC	many	TRBD2	TRBJ2-1	TRBV27
CSGGLAGVYEQFF	TGCAGCGGGGGACTAGCGGGAGTTTATGAGCAGTTCTTC	medium-sized	TRBD2	TRBJ2-1	TRBV29-1
CASRILNAYNEQFF	TGTGCCAGCAGGATCCTTAATGCCTACAATGAGCAGTTCTTC	many	NA	TRBJ2-1	TRBV2
CASSPDVTDTQYF	TGTGCCAGCAGCCCGGACGTCACAGATACGCAGTATTTT	medium-sized	NA	TRBJ2-3	TRBV6-5
CASSTGRGLQETQYF	TGTGCCAGCAGTACGGGCAGGGGACTACAAGAGACCCAGTACTTC	once	NA	TRBJ2-5	TRBV11-3
CSARLASGPQETQYF	TGCAGTGCTAGACTCGCTAGCGGACCACAAGAGACCCAGTACTTC	large	TRBD2	TRBJ2-5	TRBV20-1
CASSQGLAGFNTGELFF	TGTGCCAGCAGCCAAGGACTAGCGGGATTCAACACCGGGGAGCTGTTTTTT	many	TRBD2	TRBJ2-2	TRBV4-2
CASTPGPQKGTDTQYF	TGTGCCAGCACCCCGGGACCCCAAAAGGGCACAGATACGCAGTATTTT	many	NA	TRBJ2-3	TRBV11-3
CSAQTGSGNTIYF	TGCAGTGCTCAGACAGGCTCTGGAAACACCATATATTTT	many	NA	TRBJ1-3	TRBV20-1
CATSDLSGGYGYTF	TGTGCCACCAGTGATTTGAGTGGAGGCTATGGCTACACCTTC	many	NA	TRBJ1-2	TRBV24-1
CASSFARGSSYNEQFF	TGTGCCAGCAGCTTCGCCAGGGGAAGCTCCTACAATGAGCAGTTCTTC	NA	NA	TRBJ2-1	TRBV7-3
CASSPDRGQETQYF	TGTGCCAGCAGCCCTGACAGGGGCCAAGAGACCCAGTACTTC	medium-sized	TRBD1	TRBJ2-5	TRBV7-3
CSVSLGTRADTQYF	TGCAGCGTTAGTTTGGGGACCCGGGCAGATACGCAGTATTTT	many	NA	TRBJ2-3	TRBV29-1
CASMVGNGYTF	TGTGCCAGCATGGTAGGGAATGGCTACACCTTC	many	NA	TRBJ1-2	TRBV2
CASRWFGGSSDEQYF	TGTGCCAGCAGGTGGTTCGGCGGGAGCTCCGACGAGCAGTACTTC	many	TRBD2	TRBJ2-7	TRBV6-1
CASSSGLAIYEQYF	TGTGCCAGCAGCTCGGGACTAGCGATATACGAGCAGTACTTC	few	TRBD2	TRBJ2-7	TRBV5-6
CASSPRDSLSGANVLTF	TGTGCCAGCTCACCACGGGACAGCCTCTCTGGGGCCAACGTCCTGACTTTC	NA	TRBD1	TRBJ2-6	TRBV18
CASTRDMSATNEKLFF	TGTGCCAGCACCCGGGACATGTCTGCCACTAATGAAAAACTGTTTTTT	NA	NA	TRBJ1-4	TRBV12-3/TRBV12-4
CASSLNGRHYEQYF	TGTGCCAGCAGTTTAAACGGAAGACACTACGAGCAGTACTTC	many	NA	TRBJ2-7	TRBV27
CSARENHLTNYGYTF	TGCAGTGCTAGAGAGAACCACTTAACTAACTATGGCTACACCTTC	many	NA	TRBJ1-2	TRBV20-1
CSVALGGGRNQPQHF	TGCAGCGTTGCCCTGGGTGGGGGCCGCAATCAGCCCCAGCATTTT	many	NA	TRBJ1-5	TRBV29-1
CSVWDNQYEQYF	TGCAGCGTTTGGGACAATCAATACGAGCAGTACTTC	medium-sized	NA	TRBJ2-7	TRBV29-1
CASSPLTGSWGYEQYF	TGTGCCAGCAGCCCACTGACAGGGTCATGGGGATACGAGCAGTACTTC	many	TRBD1	TRBJ2-7	TRBV7-2
CASSYGSSGANVLTF	TGTGCCAGCAGTTACGGGAGCTCTGGGGCCAACGTCCTGACTTTC	medium-sized	NA	TRBJ2-6	TRBV6-2/TRBV6-3
CASKTNTGEGTEAFF	TGTGCCAGCAAGACAAACACAGGGGAGGGTACTGAAGCTTTCTTT	many	TRBD1	TRBJ1-1	TRBV6-6
CASSRADSGGGQPQHF	TGTGCCAGCAGCCGGGCGGACTCAGGGGGAGGTCAGCCCCAGCATTTT	many	TRBD1	TRBJ1-5	TRBV6-2/TRBV6-3
CASSLNVADTQYF	TGTGCCAGCAGCTTAAATGTGGCAGATACGCAGTATTTT	many	NA	TRBJ2-3	TRBV7-3
CSATTTRGGSYEQYF	TGCAGTGCTACAACCACCCGAGGGGGCTCCTACGAGCAGTACTTC	many	NA	TRBJ2-7	TRBV20-1
CASSLALRLATGGEQYF	TGTGCCAGCAGTTTAGCGCTACGACTAGCGACCGGAGGAGAGCAGTACTTC	many	TRBD2	TRBJ2-7	TRBV12-3/TRBV12-4
CSAPRLGITDTQYF	TGCAGTGCCCCTCGACTGGGGATCACAGATACGCAGTATTTT	many	NA	TRBJ2-3	TRBV20-1
CASSEEGGSADTQYF	TGTGCCAGCAGTGAAGAGGGCGGGAGCGCAGATACGCAGTATTTT	medium-sized	TRBD2	TRBJ2-3	TRBV6-1
CASSSPKPGQSSYGANVLTF	TGTGCCAGCAGCTCTCCGAAGCCGGGACAGTCATCTTATGGGGCCAACGTCCTGACTTTC	many	TRBD1	TRBJ2-6	TRBV7-9
CASSLVGQGLAEAFF	TGTGCCAGCAGCTTAGTGGGACAGGGGCTCGCTGAAGCTTTCTTT	large	TRBD1	TRBJ1-1	TRBV11-2
CASTKLASGSSNEQFF	TGTGCCAGCACGAAGTTGGCTAGCGGGAGCTCCAATGAGCAGTTCTTC	many	TRBD2	TRBJ2-1	TRBV27
CASSARGPNGELFF	TGTGCCAGCAGTGCCAGGGGGCCTAACGGGGAGCTGTTTTTT	many	TRBD1	TRBJ2-2	TRBV12-3/TRBV12-4
CASSPGLAGAYEQYF	TGTGCCAGCAGTCCCGGACTAGCGGGAGCCTACGAGCAGTACTTC	many	TRBD2	TRBJ2-7	TRBV12-3/TRBV12-4
CASSIGQGGNEQFF	TGTGCCAGCAGCATCGGACAGGGGGGCAATGAGCAGTTCTTC	medium-sized	TRBD1	TRBJ2-1	TRBV7-2
CASSQGISGNEQFF	TGTGCCAGCAGCCAGGGGATTAGTGGCAATGAGCAGTTCTTC	many	NA	TRBJ2-1	TRBV3-1
CASSQDRGAGGDTQYF	TGTGCCAGCAGCCAAGATCGGGGAGCGGGAGGAGATACGCAGTATTTT	many	TRBD2	TRBJ2-3	TRBV3-1
CSVDGSGNTIYF	TGCAGCGTTGACGGCTCTGGAAACACCATATATTTT	few	NA	TRBJ1-3	TRBV29-1
CASGQQGPNEKLFF	TGCGCCAGCGGTCAACAGGGGCCTAATGAAAAACTGTTTTTT	NA	TRBD1	TRBJ1-4	TRBV5-1